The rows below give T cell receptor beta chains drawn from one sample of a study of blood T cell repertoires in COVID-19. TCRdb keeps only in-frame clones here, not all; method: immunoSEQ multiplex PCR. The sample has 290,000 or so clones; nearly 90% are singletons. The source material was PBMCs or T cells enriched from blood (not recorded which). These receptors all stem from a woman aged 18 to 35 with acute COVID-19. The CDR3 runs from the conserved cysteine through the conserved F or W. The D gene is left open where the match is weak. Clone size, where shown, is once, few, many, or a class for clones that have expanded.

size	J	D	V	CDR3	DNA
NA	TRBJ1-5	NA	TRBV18	CASSSKLRDQPQHF	TGTGCCAGCTCATCAAAGCTGAGGGATCAGCCCCAGCATTTT
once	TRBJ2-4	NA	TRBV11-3	CASSRTVLAKNIQYF	TGTGCCAGCAGCCGGACAGTTCTAGCCAAAAACATTCAGTACTTC
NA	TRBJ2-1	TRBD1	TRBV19	CASSIRDSYNEQFF	TGTGCCAGTAGTATAAGGGACAGCTACAATGAGCAGTTCTTC
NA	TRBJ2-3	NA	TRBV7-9	CASSLAARITDTQYF	TGTGCCAGCAGCTTAGCGGCACGAATAACAGATACGCAGTATTTT
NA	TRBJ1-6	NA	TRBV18	CASSQEDSPLHF	TGTGCCAGCTCGCAGGAAGATTCACCCCTCCACTTT
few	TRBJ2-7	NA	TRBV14	CASSQEDRVSYEQYF	TGTGCCAGCAGCCAAGAGGATCGGGTGAGCTACGAGCAGTACTTC
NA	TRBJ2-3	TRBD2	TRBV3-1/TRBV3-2	CASSPRLAGREDTQYF	TGTGCCAGCAGCCCACGACTAGCGGGAAGGGAAGATACGCAGTATTTT
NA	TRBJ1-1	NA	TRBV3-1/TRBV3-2	CASSPPRREAEAFF	TGTGCCAGCAGCCCCCCGCGGAGGGAGGCTGAAGCTTTCTTT
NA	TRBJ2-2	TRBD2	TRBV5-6	CASSLGASGNTGELFF	TGTGCCAGCAGCTTGGGGGCTAGCGGGAACACCGGGGAGCTGTTTTTT
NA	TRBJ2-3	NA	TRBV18	CASSPPGPGYGDTQYF	TGTGCCAGCTCACCACCGGGCCCGGGGTACGGAGATACGCAGTATTTT
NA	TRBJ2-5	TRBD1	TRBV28	CASSLRQGKATQYF	TGTGCCAGCAGTTTAAGACAGGGGAAGGCGACCCAGTACTTC
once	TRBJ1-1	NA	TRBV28	CASLLNTYTEAFF	TGTGCCAGCCTGTTAAACACCTACACTGAAGCTTTCTTT
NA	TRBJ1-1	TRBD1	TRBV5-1	CASSSTGTGRNTEAFF	TGCGCCAGCAGCTCTACCGGGACAGGGAGGAACACTGAAGCTTTCTTT
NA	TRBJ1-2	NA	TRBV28	CASSLSGRDYYGYTF	TGTGCCAGCAGTTTAAGTGGCCGGGACTACTATGGCTACACCTTC
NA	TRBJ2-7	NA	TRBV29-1	CSVRDLRNYEQYF	TGCAGCGTGCGAGATCTGCGGAACTACGAGCAGTACTTC
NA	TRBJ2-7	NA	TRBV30	CAWSLLNDRQYF	TGTGCCTGGAGTTTACTGAATGATCGGCAGTACTTC
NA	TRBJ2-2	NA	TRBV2	CASRQGSSAGELFF	TGTGCCAGCAGGCAGGGTAGCTCGGCCGGGGAGCTGTTTTTT
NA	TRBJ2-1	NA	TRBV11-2	CASNQQGSYNEQFF	TGTGCCAGCAACCAACAGGGATCCTACAATGAGCAGTTCTTC
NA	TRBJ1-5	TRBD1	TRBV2	CASRSGTGGPLGPQHF	TGTGCCAGCAGGTCCGGGACAGGGGGCCCTTTAGGGCCCCAGCATTTT
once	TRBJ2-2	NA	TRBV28	CASSLNGPNTGELFF	TGTGCCAGCAGCCTAAATGGGCCGAACACCGGGGAGCTGTTTTTT
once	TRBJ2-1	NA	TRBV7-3	CASSSGSERYNEQFF	TGTGCCAGCAGCTCCGGGAGCGAACGCTACAATGAGCAGTTCTTC
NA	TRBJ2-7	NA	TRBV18	CASSPPGVYEQYF	TGTGCCAGCTCACCCCCGGGAGTCTACGAGCAGTACTTC
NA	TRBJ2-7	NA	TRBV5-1	CASSLGGGEQYF	TGCGCCAGCAGCTTGGGAGGAGGCGAGCAGTACTTC
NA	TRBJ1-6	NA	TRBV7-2	CASSPQGNSPLHF	TGTGCCAGCAGCCCGCAGGGGAATTCACCCCTCCACTTT
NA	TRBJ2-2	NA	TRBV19	CASSIQGSNTGELFF	TGTGCCAGTAGTATCCAGGGCTCGAACACCGGGGAGCTGTTTTTT
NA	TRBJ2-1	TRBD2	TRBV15	CATGWASGNEQFF	TGTGCCACCGGCTGGGCTAGCGGGAACGAGCAGTTCTTC
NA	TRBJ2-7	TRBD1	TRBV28	CASSPTDRRSYEQYF	TGTGCCAGCAGCCCGACGGACAGGCGATCCTACGAGCAGTACTTC
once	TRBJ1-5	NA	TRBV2	CASRPGGNQPQHF	TGTGCCAGCAGACCGGGGGGCAATCAGCCCCAGCATTTT
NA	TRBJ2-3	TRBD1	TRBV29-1	CSVLRGTGFTDTQYF	TGCAGCGTCCTACGAGGGACAGGGTTCACAGATACGCAGTATTTT
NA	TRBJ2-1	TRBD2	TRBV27	CASSFPGLAGSNEQFF	TGTGCCAGCAGTTTCCCGGGACTAGCGGGATCAAATGAGCAGTTCTTC
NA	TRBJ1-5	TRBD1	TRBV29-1	CSVSGQTNQPQHF	TGCAGCGTCTCGGGACAGACCAATCAGCCCCAGCATTTT
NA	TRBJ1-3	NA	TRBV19	CASSRTVSGNTIYF	TGTGCCAGTAGTCGGACAGTCTCTGGAAACACCATATATTTT
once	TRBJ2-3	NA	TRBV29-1	CSVEASTDTQYF	TGCAGCGTTGAGGCTAGCACAGATACGCAGTATTTT
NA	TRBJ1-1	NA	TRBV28	CASPPRRVVTEAFF	TGTGCCAGCCCCCCCAGGCGGGTGGTGACTGAAGCTTTCTTT
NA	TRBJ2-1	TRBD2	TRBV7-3	CASSLMGLAHEQFF	TGTGCCAGCAGCTTAATGGGACTAGCTCATGAGCAGTTCTTC
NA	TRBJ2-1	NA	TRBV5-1	CASSLDTLNEQFF	TGCGCCAGCAGCTTGGACACCCTCAATGAGCAGTTCTTC
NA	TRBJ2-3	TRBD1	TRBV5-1	CASSPGQGAVADTQYF	TGCGCCAGCAGCCCCGGACAGGGGGCGGTAGCAGATACGCAGTATTTT
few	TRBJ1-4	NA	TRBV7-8	CASSRYRDLNEKLFF	TGTGCCAGCAGCCGGTACAGGGACCTTAATGAAAAACTGTTTTTT
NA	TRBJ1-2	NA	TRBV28	CASSPQTVSGYTF	TGTGCCAGCAGTCCCCAGACAGTGAGTGGCTACACCTTC
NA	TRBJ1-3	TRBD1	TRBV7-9	CASSPKTRDSRSGNTIYF	TGTGCCAGCAGCCCGAAAACCCGGGACAGCCGCTCTGGAAACACCATATATTTT
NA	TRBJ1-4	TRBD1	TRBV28	CASTTPSQGVRANEKLFF	TGTGCCAGCACCACCCCGTCACAGGGGGTGCGAGCTAATGAAAAACTGTTTTTT
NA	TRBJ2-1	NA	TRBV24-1	CATSEQSSYNEQFF	TGTGCCACCAGTGAACAGAGCTCCTACAATGAGCAGTTCTTC
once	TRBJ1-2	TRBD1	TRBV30	CAWSVSQGAYGYTF	TGTGCCTGGAGTGTTTCGCAGGGGGCCTATGGCTACACCTTC
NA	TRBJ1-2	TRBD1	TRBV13	CASSLGLTGDGYTF	TGTGCCAGCAGCTTAGGCCTTACAGGGGATGGCTACACCTTC
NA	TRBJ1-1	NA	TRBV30	CAWSTQEGTEAFF	TGTGCCTGGAGTACCCAGGAGGGAACTGAAGCTTTCTTT
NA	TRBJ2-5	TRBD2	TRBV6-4	CASDSGRAQRGGKETQYF	TGTGCCAGCGATAGCGGGAGGGCCCAGCGAGGGGGGAAAGAGACCCAGTACTTC
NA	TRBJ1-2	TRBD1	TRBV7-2	CASSLVPGGSSDWYGYTF	TGTGCCAGCAGCTTAGTTCCAGGGGGATCATCTGATTGGTATGGCTACACCTTC
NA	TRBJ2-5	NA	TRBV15	CATSRDPGETQYF	TGTGCCACCAGCAGAGATCCGGGGGAGACCCAGTACTTC
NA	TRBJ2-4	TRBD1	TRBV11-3	CASSRQGVYIKNIQYF	TGTGCCAGCAGTCGACAGGGAGTCTATATCAAAAACATTCAGTACTTC
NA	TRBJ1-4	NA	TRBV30	CAWRGTPAAKLFF	TGTGCCTGGAGAGGGACACCGGCGGCAAAACTGTTTTTT
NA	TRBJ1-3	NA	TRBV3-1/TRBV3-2	CASSPGLSGNTIYF	TGTGCCAGCAGCCCTGGACTCTCTGGAAACACCATATATTTT
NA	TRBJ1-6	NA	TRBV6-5	CASSYSGQSNSPLHF	TGTGCCAGCAGTTACTCTGGACAGTCTAATTCACCCCTCCACTTT
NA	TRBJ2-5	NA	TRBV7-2	CASSFFASEETQYF	TGTGCCAGCAGCTTCTTCGCTAGCGAAGAGACCCAGTACTTC
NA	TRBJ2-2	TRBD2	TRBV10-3	CAISSFLAGAFWDTGELFF	TGTGCCATCAGCAGTTTTCTAGCGGGGGCCTTTTGGGACACCGGGGAGCTGTTTTTT
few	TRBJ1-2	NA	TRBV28	CAITLGTPYGYTF	TGTGCCATTACACTGGGGACACCCTATGGCTACACCTTC
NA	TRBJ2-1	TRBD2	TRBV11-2	CASSLVAGEGVEQFF	TGTGCCAGCAGCTTAGTAGCGGGAGAGGGAGTTGAGCAGTTCTTC
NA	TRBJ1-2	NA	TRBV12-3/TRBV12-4	CASSPDRNYGYTF	TGTGCCAGCAGTCCCGACAGAAACTATGGCTACACCTTC
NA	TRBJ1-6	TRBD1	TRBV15	CATSPDRGKNSPLHF	TGTGCCACCAGCCCCGACAGGGGAAAGAATTCACCCCTCCACTTT
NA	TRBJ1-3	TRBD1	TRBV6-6	CASRPNDRVLGNTIYF	TGTGCCAGCAGACCCAACGACAGGGTACTCGGAAACACCATATATTTT